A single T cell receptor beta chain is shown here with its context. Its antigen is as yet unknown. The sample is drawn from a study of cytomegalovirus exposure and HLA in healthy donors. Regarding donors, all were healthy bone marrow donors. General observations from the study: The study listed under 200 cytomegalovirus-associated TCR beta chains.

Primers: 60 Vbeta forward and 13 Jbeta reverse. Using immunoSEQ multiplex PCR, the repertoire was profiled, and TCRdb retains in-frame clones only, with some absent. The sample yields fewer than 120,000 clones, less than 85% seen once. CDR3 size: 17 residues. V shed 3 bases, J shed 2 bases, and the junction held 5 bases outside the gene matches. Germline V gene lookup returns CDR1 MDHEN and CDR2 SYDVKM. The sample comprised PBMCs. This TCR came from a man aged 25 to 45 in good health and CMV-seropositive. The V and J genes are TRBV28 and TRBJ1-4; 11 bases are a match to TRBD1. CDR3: CASSFRDRGITNEKLFF. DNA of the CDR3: TGTGCCAGCAGTTTCCGGGACAGGGGGATCACTAATGAAAAACTGTTTTTT.